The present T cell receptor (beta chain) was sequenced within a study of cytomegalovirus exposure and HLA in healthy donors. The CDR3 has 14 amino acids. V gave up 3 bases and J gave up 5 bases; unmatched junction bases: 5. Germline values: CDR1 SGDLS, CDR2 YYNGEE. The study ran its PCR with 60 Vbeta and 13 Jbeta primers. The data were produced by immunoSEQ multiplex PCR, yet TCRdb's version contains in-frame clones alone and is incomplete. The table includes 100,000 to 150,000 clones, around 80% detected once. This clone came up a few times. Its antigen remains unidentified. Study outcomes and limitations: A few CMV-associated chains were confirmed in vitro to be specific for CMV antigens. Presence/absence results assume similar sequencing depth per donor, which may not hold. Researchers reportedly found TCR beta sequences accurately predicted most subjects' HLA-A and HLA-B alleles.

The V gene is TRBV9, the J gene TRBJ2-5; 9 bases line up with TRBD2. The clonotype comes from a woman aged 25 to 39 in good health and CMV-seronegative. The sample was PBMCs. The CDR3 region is CASSAGTSWETQYF. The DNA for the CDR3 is TGTGCCAGCAGCGCCGGGACTAGCTGGGAGACCCAGTACTTC.